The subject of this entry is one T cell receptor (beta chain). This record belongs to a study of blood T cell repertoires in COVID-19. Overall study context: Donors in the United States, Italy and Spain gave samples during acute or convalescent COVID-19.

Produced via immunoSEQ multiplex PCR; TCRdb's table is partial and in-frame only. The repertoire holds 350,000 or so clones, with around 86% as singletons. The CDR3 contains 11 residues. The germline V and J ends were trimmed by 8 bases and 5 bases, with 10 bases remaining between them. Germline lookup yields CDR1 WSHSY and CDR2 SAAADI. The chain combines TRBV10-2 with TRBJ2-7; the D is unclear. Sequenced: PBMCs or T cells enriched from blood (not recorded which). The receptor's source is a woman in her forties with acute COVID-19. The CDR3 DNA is TGCGCCAGCGCCGAGGTACACGAGCAGTACTTC. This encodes CASAEVHEQYF.